The rows below give T cell receptor beta chains drawn from one sample of a study of T cell responses to AZD1222 COVID-19 vaccine. Sequencing was performed with immunoSEQ multiplex PCR; in TCRdb, only in-frame clones are kept and a portion is missing. The table lists tens of thousands of clones, approximately 91% of them singletons. The sequenced sample was peripheral blood, obtained 28 days after the second AZD1222 dose. Every receptor here comes from an adult who received the AZD1222 COVID-19 vaccine. CDR3s include the opening cysteine and the closing phenylalanine or tryptophan. A D gene is named only where the DNA matches it firmly.

J,V,D,CDR3
TRBJ2-1,TRBV20-1,TRBD2,CSARTSNEQFF
TRBJ1-1,TRBV3-1/TRBV3-2,TRBD1,CASSQGQGAFF
TRBJ1-1,TRBV5-5,.,CASSLRWLNTEAFF
TRBJ2-2,TRBV11-2,TRBD2,CASSLVGLAGGRATGELFF
TRBJ2-5,TRBV7-3,TRBD1,CASSPGQGFEETQYF
TRBJ2-2,TRBV9,.,CASSPNPLRNTGELFF
TRBJ1-6,TRBV4-1,.,CASSQGVRDRYNSPLHF
TRBJ1-2,TRBV2,.,CASSPRQGSGYTF
TRBJ2-1,TRBV6-5,TRBD1,CASSPGQGNEQFF
TRBJ1-1,TRBV7-9,.,CASSNWPNTEAFF
TRBJ1-5,TRBV19,.,CASVAPGGNNQPQHF
TRBJ2-1,TRBV9,TRBD2,CASSVEASGGYNEQFF
TRBJ1-5,TRBV3-1/TRBV3-2,.,CASSPEGSNQPQHF
TRBJ1-1,TRBV29-1,.,CSVRSPRSTEAFF
TRBJ1-1,TRBV19,.,CASSINSNLNTEAFF
TRBJ1-3,TRBV6-5,.,CASGKTGNTIYF
TRBJ2-7,TRBV9,TRBD1,CASSPGTGVYEQYF
TRBJ1-3,TRBV12-3/TRBV12-4,.,CASSFSNRNTIYF
TRBJ1-2,TRBV7-9,.,CASSPHAYGYTF
TRBJ1-4,TRBV18,.,CASSPTAGHEKLFF
TRBJ1-5,TRBV5-8,TRBD1,CASSSGQGDNQPQHF
TRBJ1-2,TRBV30,.,CARTSGLGQGNYGYTF
TRBJ2-2,TRBV6-5,.,CASSYSRPTNTGELFF
TRBJ2-7,TRBV3-1/TRBV3-2,TRBD2,CASSQYGEGEQYF
TRBJ1-2,TRBV23-1,.,CASSQARGGEGYTF
TRBJ1-1,TRBV19,.,CASSGNTEAFF
TRBJ2-5,TRBV18,TRBD1,CASSPPFGTGGGETQYF
TRBJ2-7,TRBV6-6,.,CASSTREGVYEQYF
TRBJ1-1,TRBV27,.,CASSFWGDTEAFF
TRBJ2-2,TRBV2,.,CASSETSTGELFF
TRBJ2-3,TRBV5-8,.,CASSLSNADTQYF
TRBJ2-7,TRBV21-1,.,CASSKVRGNSYEQYF
TRBJ2-5,TRBV11-2,.,CASSSLQGRETQYF
TRBJ1-2,TRBV5-1,.,CASNEGGYGYTF
TRBJ1-6,TRBV7-8,.,CASTRDPNSPLHF
TRBJ1-6,TRBV5-1,TRBD1,CASSLRDRNNSPLHF
TRBJ2-1,TRBV18,TRBD1,CASSPPQGGLYNEQFF
TRBJ2-3,TRBV7-9,TRBD2,CASSFLAGNLDTQYF
TRBJ2-1,TRBV5-8,TRBD2,CASRSRTSGNEQFF
TRBJ2-7,TRBV20-1,.,CSAIKSGEQYF
TRBJ1-6,TRBV27,.,CASSRWGSDSPLHF
TRBJ2-3,TRBV7-7,TRBD2,CASSLGGGSGTDTQYF
TRBJ1-5,TRBV29-1,.,CSVQEPNQPQHF
TRBJ2-7,TRBV18,TRBD1,CASSPGTAYEQYF
TRBJ1-3,TRBV20-1,.,CSASGGTLGNTIYF
TRBJ1-1,TRBV7-2,.,CASSFAGYTEAFF
TRBJ2-3,TRBV9,TRBD1,CASSAWTGETDTQYF
TRBJ2-7,TRBV6-2/TRBV6-3,TRBD1,CASSSTGDATYEQYF
TRBJ1-5,TRBV27,.,CASSLRGAGQPQHF
TRBJ1-3,TRBV18,TRBD1,CASSPLRRDRDSGNTIYF
TRBJ2-1,TRBV6-1,.,CASSDWTERPYNEQFF
TRBJ2-7,TRBV6-5,TRBD1,CASSYSMAGGYEQYF
TRBJ1-1,TRBV3-1/TRBV3-2,.,CASSPGGLVTEAFF
TRBJ1-6,TRBV4-1,.,CASSQGQGYNSPLHF
TRBJ2-1,TRBV11-2,TRBD2,CASSLDRLAGTYNEQFF
TRBJ2-7,TRBV7-8,.,CASSAHWGPYEQYF